The sequence of this TCR beta chain was determined in a study of OX40 agonist ivuxolimab in advanced cancers. Turning to the study itself: Patients in the trial were receiving intravenous ivuxolimab every 2 weeks, at doses of 0.01 to 10 mg/kg. Melanoma, hepatocellular carcinoma, head and neck or renal cell cancer occurred in dose-escalation patients. Findings and limits, study-wide: Normalized T-cell clonal expansion was also low in a subset of nonresponders.

TCRdb's table, derived via immunoSEQ multiplex PCR, lists solely in-frame clones and lacks some. The table records approximately 390 clones, about 63% of them present only once. Trimming removed 11 bases from V and 2 bases from J, with 12 bases in between. The CDR3 sequence is 13 residues long. Germline CDR1 and CDR2: MNHGY and SAAAGT. In regard to this clone: Its antigen remains unknown.

The rearrangement joins TRBV6-8 to TRBJ2-2, with a weak D call TRBD2 (6 bases). The clonotype comes from an adult with an advanced solid tumor such as melanoma, head and neck, liver or kidney cancer. Sample collection was performed in a trial of the OX40 agonist ivuxolimab. The CDR3 DNA reads as TGTGCCGCCGAGCGGGCCAACACCGGGGAGCTGTTTTTT. Its translation is CAAERANTGELFF.